The 10 T cell receptor beta chains below come from one sample, sequenced in a study of OX40 agonist ivuxolimab in advanced cancers. Measured with immunoSEQ multiplex PCR; TCRdb has only the in-frame clones, and not every one. The sample holds some 95,000 clones, around 85% seen once. The source was CD4+ or CD8+ T cells sorted from blood, collected in a trial of the OX40 agonist ivuxolimab. These receptors all stem from an adult with an advanced solid tumor such as melanoma, head and neck, liver or kidney cancer.

The chain couples TRBV7-9 to TRBJ2-1; the D gene could be TRBD1 or TRBD2 (6 bases each). V was cut by 4 bases and J by 5 bases, with 21 bases left in between. Germline V gives CDR1 SEHNR, CDR2 FQNEAQ (reference sequence). The CDR3 has 17 residues. The CDR3 DNA reads TGTGCCAGCAGCTCCATTCGGAAGGGGGAGGTGCACAATGAGCAGTTCTTC. Amino acid sequence: CASSSIRKGEVHNEQFF.

The genes are TRBV13 and TRBJ2-7; 7 bases map to TRBD1. The CDR3 has 15 residues. V lost 0 bases, J lost 2 bases, and 4 bases stayed unmatched. Per germline, CDR1 PRHDT and CDR2 FYEKMQ (reference sequence). The CDR3 sequence: CASSLGRDSPYEQYF. DNA for the CDR3: TGTGCCAGCAGCTTAGGCCGGGACAGTCCCTACGAGCAGTACTTC.

This chain uses TRBV5-1 with TRBJ2-1; 7 positions match TRBD2. The J segment lost 6 bases and the V segment lost 7 bases, leaving 13 bases of the junction unmatched. Germline V gene data show CDR1 as SGHRS and CDR2 as YFSETQ. CDR3 size: 15 residues. The CDR3 region has the DNA TGCGCCAGCTCTAGAGCCGCGGGAGTAGGCAATGAGCAGTTCTTC. Translating gives CASSRAAGVGNEQFF.

The V call is TRBV6-5, the J call TRBJ2-1, with D maybe TRBD1 (5 bases). V was pared by 2 bases and J by 6 bases, with 14 bases between. CDR3 size: 15 residues. CDR1 and CDR2 from the germline V gene are MNHEY and SVGAGI. The CDR3 DNA reads TGTGCCAGCAGTTACGGGGCGACAGCGTCCAATGAGCAGTTCTTC. The encoded protein is CASSYGATASNEQFF.

This clone was found once. This chain links TRBV5-6 with TRBJ2-6; perhaps TRBD2 as D (5 bases). The CDR3 length is 16 residues. Looked up from germline, CDR1 is SGHDT and CDR2 is YYEEEE. With 5 bases removed from V and 2 bases from J, the gap between germline ends came to 14 bases. The CDR3 is CASSLLGAAGANVLTF. In nucleotides, the CDR3 is TGTGCCAGCAGTCTCTTAGGAGCGGCTGGGGCCAACGTCCTGACTTTC.

The chain links TRBV19 to TRBJ1-4; D remains unclear. Germline V CDR1 and CDR2: LNHDA, SQIVND (reference sequence). Trimming took off 4 bases at V and 11 bases at J, with 11 bases between the two ends. This CDR3 contains 12 residues. Here the CDR3 DNA reads TGTGCCAGTAGTACCTGGCCTTCGAAACTGTTTTTT. It yields the protein CASSTWPSKLFF.

On this clone itself: One end of the junction does not line up with germline, which may come from a read error. This rearrangement joins TRBV19 to TRBJ2-6; TRBD2 might be the D (7 bases). CDR1 is LNHDA and CDR2 is SQIVND in the germline V gene (reference sequence). This CDR3 has 16 residues. The CDR3 region is CASSRYGGRGANVLTF. The CDR3 DNA reads as TGTGCCAGCAGTAGATACGGGGGGCGAGGGGCCAACGTCCTGACTTTC. The variable domain in full, with the rest retrieved from reference TRBV19 and TRBJ2-6, is DGGITQSPKYLFRKEGQNVTLSCEQNLNHDAMYWYRQDPGQGLRLIYYSQIVNDFQKGDIAEGYSVSREKKESFPLTVTSAQKNPTAFYLCASSRYGGRGANVLTFGAGSRLTVL.

The chain uses TRBV7-6 and TRBJ2-2, with D perhaps matching TRBD1 or TRBD2 (5 bases each). The CDR3 spans 15 residues. CDR1 is SGHVS and CDR2 is FNYEAQ in the germline V gene. Trimming removed 10 bases from V and 0 bases from J, with 15 bases in between. CDR3 DNA sequence: TGTGCCACCCGGGGCAGCAGCGCGAACACCGGGGAGCTGTTTTTT. Translated, it gives CATRGSSANTGELFF.

V and J are TRBV7-3 and TRBJ2-6; D call uncertain. The CDR3 runs to 15 residues. CDR1 and CDR2 (germline): SGHTA, FQGTGA. V lost 4 bases and J lost 1, with 8 bases in between. The CDR3 DNA reads as TGTGCCAGCAGCTATGACATTTCTGGGGCCAACGTCCTGACTTTC. Translating it yields CASSYDISGANVLTF.

The V and J genes are TRBV5-1 and TRBJ1-1; maybe TRBD1 (5 bases). The CDR3 consists of 14 residues. Looked up from germline, CDR1 is SGHRS and CDR2 is YFSETQ. Trimming removed 1 base at V and 10 bases at J, with 17 bases between. This CDR3 is CASSLLGQGQGAFF. The CDR3 DNA reads as TGCGCCAGCAGCTTGCTGGGGCAGGGCCAAGGAGCTTTCTTT.